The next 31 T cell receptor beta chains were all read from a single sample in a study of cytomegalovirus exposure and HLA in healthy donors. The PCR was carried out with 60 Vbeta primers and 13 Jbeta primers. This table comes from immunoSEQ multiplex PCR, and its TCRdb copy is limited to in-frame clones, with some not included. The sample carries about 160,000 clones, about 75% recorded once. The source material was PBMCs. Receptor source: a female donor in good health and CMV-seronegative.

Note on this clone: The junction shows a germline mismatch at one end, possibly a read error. The CDR3 DNA reads as TGTGCCAGCTACCGACTAGCGGGACAAGAGGCCCAGTACTTC. Translation: CASYRLAGQEAQYF. This chain links TRBV5-6 with TRBJ2-5, with TRBD2 matching over 11 bases. This CDR3 comprises 14 residues. Per germline, CDR1 SGHDT and CDR2 YYEEEE. The variable domain in full, with the rest retrieved from reference TRBV5-6 and TRBJ2-5, is DAGVTQSPTHLIKTRGQQVTLRCSPKSGHDTVSWYQQALGQGPQFIFQYYEEEERQRGNFPDRFSGHQFPNYSSELNVNALLLGDSALYLCASYRLAGQEAQYFGPGTRLLVL.

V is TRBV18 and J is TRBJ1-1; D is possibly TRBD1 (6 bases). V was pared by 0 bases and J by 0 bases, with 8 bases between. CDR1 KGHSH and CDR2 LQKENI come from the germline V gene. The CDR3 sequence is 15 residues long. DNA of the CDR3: TGTGCCAGCTCACCACCTCAGGGGATGAACACTGAAGCTTTCTTT. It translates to CASSPPQGMNTEAFF.

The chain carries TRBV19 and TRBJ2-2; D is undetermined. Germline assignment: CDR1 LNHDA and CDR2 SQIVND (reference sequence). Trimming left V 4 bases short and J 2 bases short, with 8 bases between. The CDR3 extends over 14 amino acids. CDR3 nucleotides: TGTGCCAGTAGTAAGAGCGTTAACACCGGGGAGCTGTTTTTT. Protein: CASSKSVNTGELFF.

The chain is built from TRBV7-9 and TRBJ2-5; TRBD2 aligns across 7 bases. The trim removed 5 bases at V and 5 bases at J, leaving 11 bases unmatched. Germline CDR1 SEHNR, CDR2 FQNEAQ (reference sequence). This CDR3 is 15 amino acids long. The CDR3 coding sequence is TGTGCCAGCAGCCTGTCACAAAGCGGGGCGGAGACCCAGTACTTC. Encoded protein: CASSLSQSGAETQYF.

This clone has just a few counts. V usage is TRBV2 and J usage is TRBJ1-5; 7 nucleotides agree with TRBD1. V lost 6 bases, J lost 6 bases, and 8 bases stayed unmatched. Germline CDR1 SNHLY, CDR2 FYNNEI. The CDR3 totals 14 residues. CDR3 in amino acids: CASRLTGATQPQHF. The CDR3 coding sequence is TGTGCCAGCAGACTTACAGGGGCCACTCAGCCCCAGCATTTT. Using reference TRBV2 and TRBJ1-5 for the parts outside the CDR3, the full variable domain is EPEVTQTPSHQVTQMGQEVILRCVPISNHLYFYWYRQILGQKVEFLVSFYNNEISEKSEIFDDQFSVERPDGSNFTLKIRSTKLEDSAMYFCASRLTGATQPQHFGDGTRLSIL.

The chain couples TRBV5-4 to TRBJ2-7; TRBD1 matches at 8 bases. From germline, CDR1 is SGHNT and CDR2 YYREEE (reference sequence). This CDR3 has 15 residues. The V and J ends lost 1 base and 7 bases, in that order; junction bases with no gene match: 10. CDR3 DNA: TGTGCCAGCAGCTTGTCTACAGGGGGAAGGCGAGAGCAGTACTTC. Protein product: CASSLSTGGRREQYF.

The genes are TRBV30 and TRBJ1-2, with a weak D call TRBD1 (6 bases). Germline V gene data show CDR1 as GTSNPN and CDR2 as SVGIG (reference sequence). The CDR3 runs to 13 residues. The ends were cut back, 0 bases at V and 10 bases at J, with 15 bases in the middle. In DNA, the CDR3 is TGTGCCTGGAGTGTAGGGGGGGGGAGAAACTACACCTTC. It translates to CAWSVGGGRNYTF.

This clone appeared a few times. The CDR3 loop reads CATKNTEAFF. The CDR3 region has the DNA TGTGCCACCAAGAACACTGAAGCTTTCTTT. The rearrangement links TRBV6-6 to TRBJ1-1; D gene unclear. V was pared by 10 bases and J by 1 base, with 4 bases between. Germline CDR1 MNHNY, CDR2 SVGAGI (reference sequence). This CDR3 contains 10 residues.

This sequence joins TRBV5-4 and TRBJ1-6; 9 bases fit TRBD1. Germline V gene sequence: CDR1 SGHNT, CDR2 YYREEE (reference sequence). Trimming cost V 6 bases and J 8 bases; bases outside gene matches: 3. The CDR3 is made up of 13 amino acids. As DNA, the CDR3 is TGTGCCAGCAAGGACAGGGGAGATTCACCCCTCCACTTT. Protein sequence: CASKDRGDSPLHF.

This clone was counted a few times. This chain's CDR3 is CASSYSRQGGYGYTF. For the CDR3, the DNA is TGTGCCAGCAGTTACTCGCGACAGGGCGGCTATGGCTACACCTTC. This chain uses TRBV6-5 with TRBJ1-2; the match to TRBD1 covers 7 bases. Germline CDR1 reads MNHEY; CDR2 reads SVGAGI. This CDR3 has 15 residues. The J segment lost 4 bases and the V segment lost 0 bases, leaving 5 bases of the junction unmatched.

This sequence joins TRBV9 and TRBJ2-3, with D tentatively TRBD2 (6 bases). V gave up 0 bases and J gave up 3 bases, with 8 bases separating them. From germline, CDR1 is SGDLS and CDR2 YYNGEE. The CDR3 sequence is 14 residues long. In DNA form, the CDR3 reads TGTGCCAGCAGCGTAGTAGCGGTGACAGATACGCAGTATTTT. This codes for CASSVVAVTDTQYF. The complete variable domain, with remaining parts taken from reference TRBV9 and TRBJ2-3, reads DSGVTQTPKHLITATGQRVTLRCSPRSGDLSVYWYQQSLDQGLQFLIQYYNGEERAKGNILERFSAQQFPDLHSELNLSSLELGDSALYFCASSVVAVTDTQYFGPGTRLTVL.

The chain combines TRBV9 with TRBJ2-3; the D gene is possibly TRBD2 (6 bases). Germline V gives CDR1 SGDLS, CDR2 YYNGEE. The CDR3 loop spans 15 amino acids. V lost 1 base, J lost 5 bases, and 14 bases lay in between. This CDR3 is CASSVSGQFIDTQYF. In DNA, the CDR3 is TGTGCCAGCAGCGTAAGCGGGCAATTCATAGATACGCAGTATTTT.

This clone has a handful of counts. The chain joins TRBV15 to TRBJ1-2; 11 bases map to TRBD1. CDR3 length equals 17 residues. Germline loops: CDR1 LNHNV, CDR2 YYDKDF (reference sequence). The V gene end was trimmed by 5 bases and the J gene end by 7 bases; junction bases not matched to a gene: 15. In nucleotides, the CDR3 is TGTGCCACCAGCTCCCGGGCCGGACAGGGGGCCTTGGCTGGCTACACCTTC. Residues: CATSSRAGQGALAGYTF.

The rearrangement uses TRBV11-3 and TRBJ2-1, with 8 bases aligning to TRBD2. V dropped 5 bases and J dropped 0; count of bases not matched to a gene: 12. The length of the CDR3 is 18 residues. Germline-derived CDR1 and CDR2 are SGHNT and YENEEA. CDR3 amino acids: CASSPSGGGRSSYNEQFF. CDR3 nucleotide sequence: TGTGCCAGCAGCCCCTCCGGAGGCGGGAGGAGCTCCTACAATGAGCAGTTCTTC.

Here the CDR3 reads CASSGGTGGLETQYF. CDR3 in DNA: TGTGCCAGCAGCGGCGGGACAGGGGGCCTGGAGACCCAGTACTTC. The chain combines TRBV5-8 with TRBJ2-5, with 12 bases aligning to TRBD1. Germline V gene data show CDR1 as SGHTS and CDR2 as YDEGEE. The trim removed 4 bases at V and 5 bases at J, leaving 6 bases unmatched. This CDR3 contains 15 residues.

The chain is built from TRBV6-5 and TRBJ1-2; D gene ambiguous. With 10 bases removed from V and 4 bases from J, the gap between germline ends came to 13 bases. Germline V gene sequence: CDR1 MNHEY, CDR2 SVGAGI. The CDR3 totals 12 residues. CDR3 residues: CATRRLSYGYTF. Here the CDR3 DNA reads TGTGCCACGCGGCGATTGAGCTATGGCTACACCTTC.

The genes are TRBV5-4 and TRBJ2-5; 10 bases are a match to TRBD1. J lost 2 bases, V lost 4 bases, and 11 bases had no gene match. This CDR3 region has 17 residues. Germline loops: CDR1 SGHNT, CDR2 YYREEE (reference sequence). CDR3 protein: CASSPSVTGGLQETQYF. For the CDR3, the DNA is TGTGCCAGCAGCCCTTCCGTGACAGGGGGCTTACAAGAGACCCAGTACTTC.

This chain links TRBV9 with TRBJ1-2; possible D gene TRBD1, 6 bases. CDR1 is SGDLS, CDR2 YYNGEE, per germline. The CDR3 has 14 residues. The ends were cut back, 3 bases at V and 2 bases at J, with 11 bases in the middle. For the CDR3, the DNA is TGTGCCAGCAGCGCAATCGACAGGAACTATGGCTACACCTTC. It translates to CASSAIDRNYGYTF.

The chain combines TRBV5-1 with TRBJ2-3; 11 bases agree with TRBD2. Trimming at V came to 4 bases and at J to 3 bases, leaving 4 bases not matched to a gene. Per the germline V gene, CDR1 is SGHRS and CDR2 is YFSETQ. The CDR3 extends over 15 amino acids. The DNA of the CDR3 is TGCGCCAGCAGCCGTTGGACTAGCGGGACAGATACGCAGTATTTT. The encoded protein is CASSRWTSGTDTQYF.

The CDR3 spells CASSRDRGQGQPQHF. Here the CDR3 DNA reads TGTGCCAGCTCTCGAGACAGGGGGCAGGGTCAGCCCCAGCATTTT. The chain has TRBV18 and TRBJ1-5, with TRBD1 matching 10 bases. Germline V CDR1 and CDR2: KGHSH, LQKENI. This CDR3 spans 15 amino acids. J was trimmed by 6 bases and V by 6 bases; bases with no gene match: 8.

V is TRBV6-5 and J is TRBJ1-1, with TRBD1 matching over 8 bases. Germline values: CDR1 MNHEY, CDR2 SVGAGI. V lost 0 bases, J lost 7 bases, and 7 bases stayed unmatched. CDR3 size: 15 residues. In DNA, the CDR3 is TGTGCCAGCAGTTACTCGGGTCAGGGGGCGTATGAAGCTTTCTTT. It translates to CASSYSGQGAYEAFF.

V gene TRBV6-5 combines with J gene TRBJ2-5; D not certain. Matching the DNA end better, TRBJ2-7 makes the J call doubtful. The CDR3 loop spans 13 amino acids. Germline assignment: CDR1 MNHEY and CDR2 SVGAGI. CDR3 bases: TGTGCCACCCTTTCCGACCGTCACTACGAGCAGTACTTC. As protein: CATLSDRHYEQYF.

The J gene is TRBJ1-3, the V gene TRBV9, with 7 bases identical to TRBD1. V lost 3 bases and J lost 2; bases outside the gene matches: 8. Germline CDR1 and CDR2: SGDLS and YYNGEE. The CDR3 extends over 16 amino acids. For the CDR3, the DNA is TGTGCCAGCAGCGCCTCCCCAGACAGGGCTGGAAACACCATATATTTT. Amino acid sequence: CASSASPDRAGNTIYF.

CDR3 DNA: TGTGCCAGCAGCTTAACAGGGACGAACACTGAAGCTTTCTTT. Protein product: CASSLTGTNTEAFF. The chain links TRBV6-5 to TRBJ1-1; TRBD1 is a possible D gene (6 bases). Germline V gives CDR1 MNHEY, CDR2 SVGAGI. This CDR3 contains 14 residues. V gave up 6 bases and J gave up 1 base, with 12 bases separating them.

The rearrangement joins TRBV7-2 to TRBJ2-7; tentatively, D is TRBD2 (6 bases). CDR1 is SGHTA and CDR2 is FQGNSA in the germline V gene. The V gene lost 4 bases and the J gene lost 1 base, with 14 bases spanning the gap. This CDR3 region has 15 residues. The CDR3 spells CASSSDIGGSYEQYF. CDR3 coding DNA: TGTGCCAGCAGCTCCGACATCGGGGGATCCTACGAGCAGTACTTC.

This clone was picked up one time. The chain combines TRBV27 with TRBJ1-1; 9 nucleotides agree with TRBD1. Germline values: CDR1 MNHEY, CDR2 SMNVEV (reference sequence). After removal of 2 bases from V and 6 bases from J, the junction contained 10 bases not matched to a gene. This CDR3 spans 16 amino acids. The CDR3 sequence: CASSLGGTGRGAEAFF. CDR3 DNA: TGTGCCAGCAGTTTAGGGGGGACAGGGCGAGGGGCTGAAGCTTTCTTT.

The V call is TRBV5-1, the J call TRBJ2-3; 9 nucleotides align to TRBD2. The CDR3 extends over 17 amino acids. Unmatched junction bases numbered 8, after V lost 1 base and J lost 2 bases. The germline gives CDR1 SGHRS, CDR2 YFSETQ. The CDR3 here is CASSLRLAGLYTDTQYF. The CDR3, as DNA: TGCGCCAGCAGCTTGAGGCTAGCGGGGCTTTACACAGATACGCAGTATTTT.

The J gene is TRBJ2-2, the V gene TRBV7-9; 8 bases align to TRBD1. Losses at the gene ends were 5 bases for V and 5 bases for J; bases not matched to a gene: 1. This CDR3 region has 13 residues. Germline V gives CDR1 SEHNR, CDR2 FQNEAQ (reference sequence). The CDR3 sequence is CASSRQGTGELFF. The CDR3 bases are TGTGCCAGCAGCCGACAGGGGACCGGGGAGCTGTTTTTT.

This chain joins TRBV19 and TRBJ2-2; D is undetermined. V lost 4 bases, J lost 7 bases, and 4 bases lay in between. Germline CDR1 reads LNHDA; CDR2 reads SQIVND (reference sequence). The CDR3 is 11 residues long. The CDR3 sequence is CASSNYGELFF. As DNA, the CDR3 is TGTGCCAGTAGTAATTACGGGGAGCTGTTTTTT.

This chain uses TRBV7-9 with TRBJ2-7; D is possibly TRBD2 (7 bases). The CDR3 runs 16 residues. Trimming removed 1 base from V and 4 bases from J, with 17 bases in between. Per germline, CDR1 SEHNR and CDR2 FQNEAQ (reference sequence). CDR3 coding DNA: TGTGCCAGCAGCTTAGGTGAGGGGGGGCGTAGGTACGAGCAGTACTTC. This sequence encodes CASSLGEGGRRYEQYF.

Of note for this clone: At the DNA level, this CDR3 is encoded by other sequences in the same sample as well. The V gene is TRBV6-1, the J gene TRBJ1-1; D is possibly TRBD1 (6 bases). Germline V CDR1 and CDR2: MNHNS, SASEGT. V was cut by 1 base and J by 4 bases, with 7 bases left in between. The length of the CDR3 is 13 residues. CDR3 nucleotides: TGTGCCAGCAGTGAAGGCAGGGGCACTGAAGCTTTCTTT. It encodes CASSEGRGTEAFF.